The 9 T cell receptor beta chains presented below share a single source sample, sequenced in a study of human T cells and chemical hapten exposure. Time point specified: patch test 1, 2 weeks after DPC sensitization. Treatment reported: therapeutic diphenylcyclopropenone sensitization with weekly scalp DPC. TCRdb itself ran the RACE reads through MiXCR, one entry per CDR3 protein. This sample carries roughly 180,000 distinct CDR3 sequences, approximately 20% of them seen once, and the ten largest clones take about 7%. Sequencing used whole blood, obtained in connection with sensitization to the hapten diphenylcyclopropenone (DPC). The receptors originated from a woman aged 50 to 60 with alopecia areata. Some clones in this sample may be carry-over from other donors' samples.

This sequence joins TRBV7-6 and TRBJ1-3; 7 bases are shared with TRBD1. Germline lookup yields CDR1 SGHVS and CDR2 FNYEAQ. With V trimmed by 0 bases and J by 0 bases, 5 bases remained unmatched. The CDR3 has 17 residues. CDR3 residues: CASSLARQGHSGNTIYF. The CDR3 DNA sequence: TGTGCCAGCAGCTTAGCGCGACAGGGCCACTCTGGAAACACCATATATTTT.

The chain combines TRBV5-6 with TRBJ1-5, with 9 bases identical to TRBD1. The CDR3 is 15 residues long. Germline CDR1 is SGHDT and CDR2 is YYEEEE. Trimming took 3 bases from V and 0 from J; bases not matched to a gene: 1. For the CDR3, the DNA is TGTGCCAGCAGCTGGACAGGGGATAGCAATCAGCCCCAGCATTTT. Its protein product is CASSWTGDSNQPQHF.

This clonotype was counted a few times. The rearrangement joins TRBV7-2 to TRBJ2-5; 7 positions agree with TRBD2. Looked up from germline, CDR1 is SGHTA and CDR2 is FQGNSA. The CDR3 consists of 18 residues. Trimming cost V 5 bases and J 6 bases; bases outside gene matches: 21. CDR3 DNA sequence: TGTGCCAGCAGCCGCAGCCTGGTCGGTGGGAGGGCCGGGAAGACCCAGTACTTC. Translation gives CASSRSLVGGRAGKTQYF.

V and J are TRBV4-2 and TRBJ1-1; maybe TRBD1 (6 bases). Germline CDR1 and CDR2: LGHNA and YNFKEQ. V was shortened by 4 bases and J by 0 bases, with 18 bases between the two germline ends. The CDR3 contains 17 residues. CDR3 DNA sequence: TGTGCCAGCAGCCGCAGAGTGGCAGGGGAAATGAACACTGAAGCTTTCTTT. Translation gives CASSRRVAGEMNTEAFF.

This clonotype has a handful of counts. This chain joins TRBV6-5 and TRBJ1-1, with D uncertain. The germline V gene encodes CDR1 MNHEY and CDR2 SVGAGI. Trimming took off 6 bases at V and 0 bases at J, with 8 bases between the two ends. This CDR3 has 13 residues. CDR3: CASRYGVNTEAFF. In DNA form, the CDR3 reads TGTGCCAGCAGGTACGGGGTGAACACTGAAGCTTTCTTT.

This chain connects TRBV29-1 to TRBJ2-3, with TRBD2 matching over 7 bases. CDR3 length: 15 amino acids. With 4 bases clipped from V and 1 base from J, the junction kept 8 bases outside the gene matches. Germline-derived CDR1 and CDR2 are SQVTM and ANQGSEA. Here the CDR3 reads CSVARGRGRTDTQYF. CDR3 bases: TGCAGCGTTGCTCGCGGGAGAGGACGCACAGATACGCAGTATTTT.

This clonotype has a handful of counts. This chain links TRBV5-1 with TRBJ2-2, with D perhaps being TRBD1 or TRBD2 (5 bases each). V gave up 4 bases and J gave up 5 bases, with 15 bases separating them. The length of the CDR3 is 15 residues. Germline lookup yields CDR1 SGHRS and CDR2 YFSETQ. Here the CDR3 reads CASSVDGTVTGELFF. CDR3 DNA: TGCGCCAGCAGCGTGGACGGGACCGTAACCGGGGAGCTGTTTTTT. The full variable domain, rest sourced from reference TRBV5-1 and TRBJ2-2, is KAGVTQTPRYLIKTRGQQVTLSCSPISGHRSVSWYQQTPGQGLQFLFEYFSETQRNKGNFPGRFSGRQFSNSRSEMNVSTLELGDSALYLCASSVDGTVTGELFFGEGSRLTVL.

The J gene is TRBJ2-1, the V gene TRBV12-3 or TRBV12-4; 9 bases agree with TRBD2. J was trimmed by 10 bases and V by 7 bases; bases with no gene match: 14. The CDR3 has 15 residues. CDR3 DNA sequence: TGTGCCAGCACCCTGAGGCTAGCGGGAAGCGGGGAGCAGTTCTTC. This encodes CASTLRLAGSGEQFF.

J is TRBJ2-2 and V is TRBV6-5; no firm D call. CDR3 length equals 14 residues. Trimming pared 6 bases from V and 4 bases from J, leaving 12 bases between. Germline V lookup: CDR1 MNHEY, CDR2 SVGAGI. CDR3 nucleotides: TGTGCCAGCAGCCGGAACATGGCCACCGGGGAGCTGTTTTTT. Residues: CASSRNMATGELFF.